A single sample is the source of the 28 T cell receptor beta chains below, sequenced in a study of radiation and T cells in renal cell carcinoma. Sequencing was performed with immunoSEQ multiplex PCR; in TCRdb, only in-frame clones are kept and a portion is missing. In the table there are 24,000 or so clones, roughly 64% of which are singletons. Indicated treatment: treatment-naive control, cytoreductive nephrectomy. The source material was tumor tissue, sampled from a patient whose treatment was nephrectomy without radiotherapy. Receptors originate from a man in his forties with renal cell carcinoma.

This clone was seen more than once but under ten times. The chain employs TRBV14 and TRBJ1-6, with TRBD1 identical over 8 bases. CDR1 and CDR2 (germline): SGHDN, FVKESK. V lost 1 base to trimming and J lost 8 bases; unmatched junction nucleotides: 7. The CDR3 is 16 amino acids. The CDR3 region has the DNA TGTGCCAGCAGCCAAGCCCGACAGGGGCGGGATTCACCCCTCCACTTT. It codes for CASSQARQGRDSPLHF. Using reference TRBV14 and TRBJ1-6 for the parts outside the CDR3, the full variable domain is EAGVTQFPSHSVIEKGQTVTLRCDPISGHDNLYWYRRVMGKEIKFLLHFVKESKQDESGMPNNRFLAERTGGTYSTLKVQPAELEDSGVYFCASSQARQGRDSPLHFGNGTRLTVT.

This clone was detected only once. The chain joins TRBV6-1 to TRBJ1-4; possibly TRBD1 for D (6 bases). From germline, CDR1 is MNHNS and CDR2 SASEGT. V was shortened by 2 bases and J by 4 bases, with 20 bases between the two germline ends. CDR3 length equals 18 residues. CDR3 residues: CASSERGATGRRNEKLFF. CDR3 nucleotides: TGTGCCAGCAGTGAACGAGGGGCAACAGGGCGTCGTAATGAAAAACTGTTTTTT.

V is TRBV9 and J is TRBJ2-2, with 7 bases matching TRBD2. Unmatched junction bases numbered 3, after V lost 3 bases and J lost 1 base. The CDR3 has 15 amino acids. CDR1 and CDR2 from the germline V gene are SGDLS and YYNGEE. The chain's CDR3 is CASSAGLQNTGELFF. In DNA form, the CDR3 reads TGTGCCAGCAGCGCGGGACTACAGAACACCGGGGAGCTGTTTTTT.

The genes are TRBV18 and TRBJ2-2; D is unclear. The CDR3 spans 13 residues. The V end lost 6 bases, the J end lost 2 bases, and 7 bases lay between the germline ends. CDR1 is KGHSH, CDR2 LQKENI, per germline. As DNA, the CDR3 is TGTGCCAGCTCTCGTACTAACACCGGGGAGCTGTTTTTT. It yields the protein CASSRTNTGELFF. Together with reference TRBV18 and TRBJ2-2, the CDR3 gives the full variable domain: NAGVMQNPRHLVRRRGQEARLRCSPMKGHSHVYWYRQLPEEGLKFMVYLQKENIIDESGMPKERFSAEFPKEGPSILRIQQVVRGDSAAYFCASSRTNTGELFFGEGSRLTVL.

The V call is TRBV10-3, the J call TRBJ2-1; 9 positions match TRBD1. The CDR3 has 15 amino acids. J was trimmed by 1 base and V by 3 bases; bases with no gene match: 1. Germline assignment: CDR1 ENHRY and CDR2 SYGVKD. CDR3 in DNA: TGTGCCATCAGTGATGGACAGGGGTCCTACAATGAGCAGTTCTTC. Its protein is CAISDGQGSYNEQFF.

V and J are TRBV5-1 and TRBJ2-1; 9 positions match TRBD1. Germline loops: CDR1 SGHRS, CDR2 YFSETQ. The ends lost 4 bases at V and 6 bases at J; junction bases unmatched: 8. The CDR3 is made up of 15 amino acids. CDR3 amino acids: CASSVGTGFSNEQFF. The CDR3 coding sequence is TGCGCCAGCAGCGTGGGGACAGGGTTCTCCAATGAGCAGTTCTTC.

This clone was counted only a few times. The rearrangement uses TRBV10-1 and TRBJ2-7; TRBD1 might be the D (6 bases). The CDR3 spans 14 residues. CDR1 and CDR2 (germline): WNHNN, SYGVQD (reference sequence). V was trimmed by 4 bases and J by 6 bases, leaving 16 bases between them. This chain's CDR3 is CASSVIGQPFEQYV. CDR3 bases: TGCGCCAGCAGTGTTATAGGACAGCCGTTCGAGCAGTACGTC.

By sample fraction, this clone is medium-sized. V is TRBV19 and J is TRBJ1-1; D is undetermined. V was trimmed by 3 bases and J by 2 bases, leaving 10 bases between them. Germline V gives CDR1 LNHDA, CDR2 SQIVND (reference sequence). The CDR3 has 14 residues. CDR3 coding DNA: TGTGCCAGTAGTATTACAAGGAAAAACACTGAAGCTTTCTTT. Translated: CASSITRKNTEAFF.

The rearrangement uses TRBV4-2 and TRBJ1-4; D is possibly TRBD1 (6 bases). Germline CDR1 is LGHNA and CDR2 is YNFKEQ. V gave up 4 bases and J gave up 7 bases, with 19 bases separating them. The CDR3 has 16 residues. The CDR3 DNA sequence: TGTGCCAGCAGCCTAAAGGAAGGGACACACATTGAAAAACTGTTTTTT. It codes for CASSLKEGTHIEKLFF.

There are a few counts of this clone. This chain connects TRBV19 to TRBJ2-2, with D possibly matching TRBD1 (6 bases). V was shortened by 10 bases and J by 5 bases, with 11 bases between the two germline ends. This CDR3 comprises 12 residues. Germline values: CDR1 LNHDA, CDR2 SQIVND (reference sequence). The CDR3: CATGTPTGELFF. Written as DNA, the CDR3 is TGTGCCACCGGGACACCGACCGGGGAGCTGTTTTTT.

This clone was seen once. CDR3 residues: CASSGPSTSSLSYEQYF. The CDR3 coding sequence is TGTGCCAGCAGTGGACCCTCGACTAGCAGCCTCTCCTACGAGCAGTACTTC. V gene TRBV6-1 combines with J gene TRBJ2-7, with TRBD2 matching 7 bases. Germline CDR1 and CDR2: MNHNS and SASEGT. The V and J ends lost 4 bases and 0 bases, in that order; junction bases with no gene match: 12. The CDR3 totals 17 residues.

The chain joins TRBV6-1 to TRBJ1-5, with D perhaps TRBD1 (5 bases). V was cut by 6 bases and J by 14 bases, with 14 bases left in between. Germline-derived CDR1 and CDR2 are MNHNS and SASEGT. The CDR3 totals 11 residues. This CDR3 reads CASSNPGGEHF. The CDR3 nucleotides read TGTGCCAGCAGCAACCCGGGGGGGGAGCATTTT.

V is TRBV15 and J is TRBJ1-6, with D perhaps matching TRBD1 (6 bases). CDR3 length equals 18 residues. V was cut by 3 bases and J by 6 bases, with 21 bases left in between. Germline V lookup: CDR1 LNHNV, CDR2 YYDKDF (reference sequence). CDR3 region: CATSRRVVGTIGNSPLHF. CDR3 coding DNA: TGTGCCACCAGCAGGAGAGTAGTCGGGACAATCGGTAATTCACCCCTCCACTTT.

This clone turned up a few times. This chain joins TRBV7-3 and TRBJ1-2; the D gene is possibly TRBD1 (6 bases). Trimming removed 5 bases from V and 5 bases from J, with 18 bases in between. The CDR3 is 15 residues long. CDR1 is SGHTA and CDR2 is FQGTGA in the germline V gene. The CDR3 loop reads CASSRGGGRGYGYTF. The CDR3 DNA reads as TGTGCCAGCAGCCGCGGTGGGGGGCGCGGGTATGGCTACACCTTC.

This clone appeared a few times. The rearrangement uses TRBV4-1 and TRBJ2-2; 7 positions match TRBD2. The junction had 10 bases not matched to a gene; V was cut back by 4 bases and J by 2 bases. Germline lookup yields CDR1 MGHRA and CDR2 YSYEKL. The CDR3 has 17 amino acids. CDR3 nucleotide sequence: TGCGCCAGCAGCCGCTGGACTAGTGGCCAAAACACCGGGGAGCTGTTTTTT. It codes for CASSRWTSGQNTGELFF.

This clone was observed once. This rearrangement joins TRBV21-1 to TRBJ2-7; the D segment call TRBD2 is taken from the table without a DNA check. TRBV21-1 is described as a pseudogene. The CDR3 has 17 amino acids. This CDR3 is CASSKGKIAGGRHEQYF. DNA for the CDR3: TGTGCCAGCAGCAAAGGTAAGATAGCGGGGGGCCGTCACGAGCAGTACTTC.

The table lists this clone with a few counts. The rearrangement joins TRBV19 to TRBJ1-2; tentatively, D is TRBD1 (6 bases). This CDR3 spans 14 amino acids. V lost 3 bases, J lost 8 bases, and 16 bases lay in between. Germline loops: CDR1 LNHDA, CDR2 SQIVND (reference sequence). The chain's CDR3 is CASSMIQGSDGYTF. The CDR3, as DNA: TGTGCCAGTAGTATGATTCAGGGGAGCGACGGCTACACCTTC.

CDR3 bases: TGTGCCAGCAGCTTAGGCCCGGCCCCCACAGATACGCAGTATTTT. Encoded protein: CASSLGPAPTDTQYF. This chain uses TRBV7-3 with TRBJ2-3; D unclear. Per germline, CDR1 SGHTA and CDR2 FQGTGA. The CDR3 consists of 15 residues. Trimming took 2 bases from V and 2 from J, leaving 11 bases between them.

The chain joins TRBV5-1 to TRBJ1-2, with D tentatively TRBD1 (6 bases). V lost 7 bases, J lost 2 bases, and 18 bases lay in between. CDR3 length: 15 amino acids. CDR1 is SGHRS, CDR2 YFSETQ, per germline. The CDR3 sequence: CASARTGGGNYGYTF. The CDR3, as DNA: TGCGCCAGCGCGAGGACGGGGGGCGGGAACTATGGCTACACCTTC.

V gene TRBV18 combines with J gene TRBJ2-2; TRBD1 agrees at 8 bases. Looked up from germline, CDR1 is KGHSH and CDR2 is LQKENI. The CDR3 is 13 residues long. V dropped 6 bases and J dropped 5; count of bases not matched to a gene: 2. This CDR3 reads CASSGQGTGELFF. The CDR3 region has the DNA TGTGCCAGCTCCGGACAGGGTACCGGGGAGCTGTTTTTT.

V gene TRBV9 combines with J gene TRBJ2-7, with D uncertain. The V gene lost 3 bases and the J gene lost 6 bases, with 19 bases spanning the gap. Germline CDR1 reads SGDLS; CDR2 reads YYNGEE. There are 15 residues in the CDR3. The CDR3 DNA follows: TGTGCCAGCAGCGGACCGGGTGGCAGGAATCCCGAGCAGTACTTC. As protein: CASSGPGGRNPEQYF.

The chain links TRBV28 to TRBJ2-5, with D possibly matching TRBD2 (5 bases). V was shortened by 7 bases and J by 5 bases, with 17 bases between the two germline ends. The CDR3 consists of 14 residues. Germline loops: CDR1 MDHEN, CDR2 SYDVKM. CDR3: CASIGNRRGETQYF. The CDR3 DNA sequence: TGTGCCAGCATAGGCAATCGTAGAGGGGAGACCCAGTACTTC.

The J gene is TRBJ2-2, the V gene TRBV6-1; TRBD1 might be the D (6 bases). Germline CDR1 reads MNHNS; CDR2 reads SASEGT. V dropped 6 bases and J dropped 8 bases, with 13 bases sitting between them. The CDR3 runs to 13 residues. CDR3 in DNA: TGTGCCAGCAGACCACAGGGCGGTGGGGAGCTGTTTTTT. Its translation is CASRPQGGGELFF.

This clone was seen a few times. V usage is TRBV7-2 and J usage is TRBJ1-2; D remains unclear. The CDR3 is 15 amino acids. Per the germline V gene, CDR1 is SGHTA and CDR2 is FQGNSA. V lost 5 bases and J 8 bases, leaving 21 bases between the germline ends. CDR3 sequence: CASSTYIEGSSGYTF. Written as DNA, the CDR3 is TGTGCCAGCAGCACCTACATTGAGGGCAGTTCCGGCTACACCTTC. Drawing the rest from reference TRBV7-2 and TRBJ1-2, the complete variable domain is GAGVSQSPSNKVTEKGKDVELRCDPISGHTALYWYRQSLGQGLEFLIYFQGNSAPDKSGLPSDRFSAERTGGSVSTLTIQRTQQEDSAVYLCASSTYIEGSSGYTFGSGTRLTVV.

CDR3 nucleotides: TGTGCCAGCAGCGAGGGGCGACAGGGGGCAAGTGGCTACACCTTC. It encodes CASSEGRQGASGYTF. This sequence joins TRBV2 and TRBJ1-2; 10 bases are shared with TRBD1. V trimming: 6 bases; J trimming: 7 bases; junction bases outside the gene matches: 11. Germline V gene data show CDR1 as SNHLY and CDR2 as FYNNEI. The CDR3 has 15 amino acids.

The chain joins TRBV4-2 to TRBJ2-3; D possibly corresponds to TRBD1 (5 bases). Trimming left V 1 base short and J 4 bases short, with 18 bases between. The CDR3 is made up of 17 amino acids. Germline CDR1 is LGHNA and CDR2 is YNFKEQ. The CDR3, as DNA: TGTGCCAGCAGCCAAGGAGAAGGGGCGGATGGAGCAGATACGCAGTATTTT. Translation gives CASSQGEGADGADTQYF.

This chain uses TRBV9 with TRBJ2-1; the D gene could be TRBD1 or TRBD2 (5 bases each). CDR1 SGDLS and CDR2 YYNGEE come from the germline V gene. The CDR3 extends over 13 amino acids. Trimming removed 1 base from V and 5 bases from J, with 7 bases in between. CDR3 residues: CASSVLGDNEQFF. CDR3 DNA sequence: TGTGCCAGCAGCGTATTGGGGGACAATGAGCAGTTCTTC. Based on the CDR3 plus reference TRBV9 and TRBJ2-1, the full variable domain is DSGVTQTPKHLITATGQRVTLRCSPRSGDLSVYWYQQSLDQGLQFLIQYYNGEERAKGNILERFSAQQFPDLHSELNLSSLELGDSALYFCASSVLGDNEQFFGPGTRLTVL.

DNA for the CDR3: TGCAGCTCCGGGGTCGAATTCTATGGCTACACCTTC. This translates into CSSGVEFYGYTF. The chain recombines TRBV29-1 with TRBJ1-2; no clear D gene. CDR1 SQVTM and CDR2 ANQGSEA come from the germline V gene. The CDR3 contains 12 residues. V was trimmed by 8 bases and J by 4 bases, leaving 14 bases between them.